The rows below give T cell receptor beta chains drawn from one sample of a study of cytomegalovirus exposure and HLA in healthy donors. Sequenced by immunoSEQ multiplex PCR; TCRdb stores in-frame clones only, minus some. The sample totals about 60,000 clones; its top ten clones hold roughly 2.1%. The source material was PBMCs. These receptors originate from a woman between 18 and 29 years old in good health and CMV-seronegative. Each CDR3 is given with its conserved first and last residue. The D gene is left open where the match is weak.

d_call: TRBD1; v_call: TRBV6-4; j_call: TRBJ1-5; cdr3_aa: CASPTGGNQPQHF; cdr3_nt: TGTGCCAGCCCCACAGGGGGCAATCAGCCCCAGCATTTT
d_call: NA; v_call: TRBV5-1; j_call: TRBJ1-1; cdr3_aa: CASSLSLPGGNTEAFF; cdr3_nt: TGCGCCAGCAGCTTGAGTCTGCCGGGTGGGAACACTGAAGCTTTCTTT
d_call: NA; v_call: TRBV4-1; j_call: TRBJ1-5; cdr3_aa: CASSQDKQGDNQPQHF; cdr3_nt: TGCGCCAGCAGCCAAGATAAACAGGGCGACAATCAGCCCCAGCATTTT
d_call: TRBD2; v_call: TRBV19; j_call: TRBJ2-7; cdr3_aa: CASSRGGSGGGEDEQYF; cdr3_nt: TGTGCCAGTAGTAGGGGGGGGAGCGGTGGTGGAGAGGACGAGCAGTACTTC
d_call: NA; v_call: TRBV6-1; j_call: TRBJ2-7; cdr3_aa: CASSLAGSPYEQYF; cdr3_nt: TGTGCCAGCAGTTTGGCGGGGTCACCCTACGAGCAGTACTTC
d_call: TRBD1; v_call: TRBV30; j_call: TRBJ1-6; cdr3_aa: CAYQGQGNSPLHF; cdr3_nt: TGTGCCTACCAGGGACAGGGTAATTCACCCCTCCACTTT
d_call: NA; v_call: TRBV13; j_call: TRBJ1-6; cdr3_aa: CASSLDSYNSPLHF; cdr3_nt: TGTGCCAGCAGCTTAGACAGCTATAATTCACCCCTCCACTTT
d_call: NA; v_call: TRBV7-9; j_call: TRBJ1-2; cdr3_aa: CASAKGPRGGYTF; cdr3_nt: TGTGCCAGCGCAAAGGGCCCAAGGGGAGGCTACACCTTC
d_call: NA; v_call: TRBV19; j_call: TRBJ1-2; cdr3_aa: CASSTDTLPNYGYTF; cdr3_nt: TGTGCCAGTAGTACGGACACACTCCCTAACTATGGCTACACCTTC
d_call: TRBD1; v_call: TRBV5-1; j_call: TRBJ1-3; cdr3_aa: CASSLLQGASGNTIYF; cdr3_nt: TGCGCCAGCAGCTTACTCCAGGGGGCTTCAGGAAACACCATATATTTT
d_call: NA; v_call: TRBV30; j_call: TRBJ2-1; cdr3_aa: CAWRGVRGGEQFF; cdr3_nt: TGTGCCTGGAGGGGAGTGAGAGGCGGTGAGCAGTTCTTC
d_call: TRBD2; v_call: TRBV4-2; j_call: TRBJ2-3; cdr3_aa: CASSQDWTSGADTQYF; cdr3_nt: TGTGCCAGCAGCCAAGACTGGACTAGCGGGGCAGATACGCAGTATTTT
d_call: NA; v_call: TRBV4-2; j_call: TRBJ2-7; cdr3_aa: CASSQDTRGRFEQYF; cdr3_nt: TGTGCCAGCAGCCAAGATACTCGGGGGAGATTCGAGCAGTACTTC
d_call: NA; v_call: TRBV5-1; j_call: TRBJ2-7; cdr3_aa: CASSLDPQGRDEQYF; cdr3_nt: TGCGCCAGCAGCTTGGACCCCCAGGGCAGGGACGAGCAGTACTTC
d_call: NA; v_call: TRBV7-9; j_call: TRBJ1-1; cdr3_aa: CASSLGQGAAFF; cdr3_nt: TGTGCCAGCAGCTTAGGTCAGGGTGCAGCTTTCTTT
d_call: TRBD2; v_call: TRBV25-1; j_call: TRBJ2-5; cdr3_aa: CASMGGSGETQYF; cdr3_nt: TGTGCCAGCATGGGCGGGAGTGGGGAGACCCAGTACTTC
d_call: TRBD2; v_call: TRBV7-3; j_call: TRBJ2-1; cdr3_aa: CASSPRTSGRAGDEQFF; cdr3_nt: TGTGCCAGCAGCCCACGGACTAGCGGGAGGGCCGGGGATGAGCAGTTCTTC
d_call: NA; v_call: TRBV5-1; j_call: TRBJ2-7; cdr3_aa: CASSRGRSYEQYF; cdr3_nt: TGCGCCAGCAGCCGCGGGCGCTCCTACGAGCAGTACTTC
d_call: NA; v_call: TRBV6-1; j_call: TRBJ1-1; cdr3_aa: CASSASRGGGTEAFF; cdr3_nt: TGTGCCAGCAGTGCCTCTAGGGGAGGGGGCACTGAAGCTTTCTTT
d_call: TRBD2; v_call: TRBV11-3; j_call: TRBJ2-2; cdr3_aa: CASSPPGGRNTGELFF; cdr3_nt: TGTGCCAGCAGCCCTCCGGGCGGGAGAAACACCGGGGAGCTGTTTTTT
d_call: TRBD2; v_call: TRBV5-1; j_call: TRBJ2-5; cdr3_aa: CASSPGLAGGPETQYF; cdr3_nt: TGCGCCAGCAGCCCCGGACTAGCGGGAGGGCCGGAGACCCAGTACTTC
d_call: NA; v_call: TRBV7-9; j_call: TRBJ2-5; cdr3_aa: CASSFGGGAETQYF; cdr3_nt: TGTGCCAGCAGCTTCGGAGGGGGGGCGGAGACCCAGTACTTC
d_call: NA; v_call: TRBV5-4; j_call: TRBJ1-2; cdr3_aa: CASSQVPEDYGYTF; cdr3_nt: TGTGCCAGCAGCCAAGTACCAGAGGACTATGGCTACACCTTC
d_call: TRBD1; v_call: TRBV19; j_call: TRBJ2-7; cdr3_aa: CASSSHTYTGETQYF; cdr3_nt: TGTGCCAGTAGTTCCCATACCTATACAGGGGAGACACAGTACTTC
d_call: NA; v_call: TRBV10-3; j_call: TRBJ1-2; cdr3_aa: CAMAGAVNYGYTF; cdr3_nt: TGTGCCATGGCAGGAGCGGTTAACTATGGCTACACCTTC
d_call: TRBD2; v_call: TRBV6-6; j_call: TRBJ2-1; cdr3_aa: CASNAGGISYNEQFF; cdr3_nt: TGTGCCAGCAATGCGGGAGGAATCTCCTACAATGAGCAGTTCTTC
d_call: NA; v_call: TRBV4-1; j_call: TRBJ2-3; cdr3_aa: CASSVPRDWQRTDTQYF; cdr3_nt: TGCGCCAGTTCGGTACCCCGTGACTGGCAGAGGACAGATACGCAGTATTTT
d_call: NA; v_call: TRBV5-1; j_call: TRBJ2-7; cdr3_aa: CASRSGGTGPYEQYF; cdr3_nt: TGCGCCAGCAGAAGCGGCGGGACGGGTCCCTACGAGCAGTACTTC
d_call: NA; v_call: TRBV28; j_call: TRBJ1-2; cdr3_aa: CASSLGGVYGYTF; cdr3_nt: TGTGCCAGCAGTTTAGGAGGGGTCTATGGCTACACCTTC
d_call: TRBD1; v_call: TRBV7-2; j_call: TRBJ2-5; cdr3_aa: CASSIRTGWETQYF; cdr3_nt: TGTGCCAGCAGCATTAGGACAGGGTGGGAGACCCAGTACTTC
d_call: NA; v_call: TRBV6-1; j_call: TRBJ2-1; cdr3_aa: CASSPRGVGYNEQFF; cdr3_nt: TGTGCCAGCAGTCCCCGGGGTGTCGGATACAATGAGCAGTTCTTC
d_call: TRBD1; v_call: TRBV18; j_call: TRBJ1-1; cdr3_aa: CASSKGQGSLTEAFF; cdr3_nt: TGTGCCAGCTCAAAGGGACAGGGCAGTCTAACTGAAGCTTTCTTT
d_call: NA; v_call: TRBV6-1; j_call: TRBJ2-6; cdr3_aa: CASSSQGIGVLTF; cdr3_nt: TGTGCCAGCAGTAGTCAGGGAATCGGCGTCCTGACTTTC
d_call: NA; v_call: TRBV21-1; j_call: TRBJ2-7; cdr3_aa: CASTQTPGYRAYEQYF; cdr3_nt: TGTGCCAGCACCCAAACCCCGGGATATAGGGCCTACGAGCAGTACTTC
d_call: TRBD1; v_call: TRBV4-2; j_call: TRBJ1-2; cdr3_aa: CASSQDRVVHYGYTF; cdr3_nt: TGTGCCAGCAGCCAGGACAGGGTTGTACACTATGGCTACACCTTC